This T cell receptor beta chain was found in a study of cytomegalovirus exposure and HLA in healthy donors. On the study more broadly: In an earlier analysis, approximately 120 million unique TCR beta sequences were found from some 180 million T cells.

60 Vbeta and 13 Jbeta primers were used in PCR. Sequencing used immunoSEQ multiplex PCR; TCRdb keeps in-frame clones, though not all of them. The repertoire holds 170,000 or so clones, with 84% as singletons. Trimming took off 0 bases at V and 0 bases at J, with 10 bases between the two ends. CDR1 is SGHRS and CDR2 is YFSETQ in the germline V gene. The CDR3 runs to 16 residues. With regard to this clone: What it recognizes is unknown.

Study-wide points: A later analysis reported that several of the most significant clusters appeared to be linked to common viral pathogens, among them Epstein-Barr virus. Through in vitro validation, three CMV-associated chains were shown to be specific for CMV antigens. An assumption of roughly uniform sequencing depth across donors underlay the presence/absence analyses.

This sequence was found in a boy younger than 10 in good health and CMV-seronegative. The V and J genes are TRBV5-1 and TRBJ2-1; D is perhaps TRBD1 (5 bases). Sequenced sample: PBMCs. The CDR3 loop is CASSLEGVSSYNEQFF. CDR3 DNA: TGCGCCAGCAGCTTGGAAGGGGTAAGCTCCTACAATGAGCAGTTCTTC. Filled out from reference TRBV5-1 and TRBJ2-1, the complete variable domain reads KAGVTQTPRYLIKTRGQQVTLSCSPISGHRSVSWYQQTPGQGLQFLFEYFSETQRNKGNFPGRFSGRQFSNSRSEMNVSTLELGDSALYLCASSLEGVSSYNEQFFGPGTRLTVL.